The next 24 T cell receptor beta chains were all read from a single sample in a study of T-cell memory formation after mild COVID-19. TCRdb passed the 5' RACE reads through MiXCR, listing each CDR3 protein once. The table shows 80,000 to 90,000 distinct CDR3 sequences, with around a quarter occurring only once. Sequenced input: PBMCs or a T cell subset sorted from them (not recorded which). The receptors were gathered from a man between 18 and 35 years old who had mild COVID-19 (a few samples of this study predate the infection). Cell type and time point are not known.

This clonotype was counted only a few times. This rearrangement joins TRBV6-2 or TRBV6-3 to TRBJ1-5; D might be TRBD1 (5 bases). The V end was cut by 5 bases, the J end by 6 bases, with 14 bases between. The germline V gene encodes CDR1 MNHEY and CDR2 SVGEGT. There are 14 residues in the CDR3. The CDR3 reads CASSTFREGQPQHF. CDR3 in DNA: TGTGCCAGCAGTACTTTCAGGGAAGGTCAGCCCCAGCATTTT.

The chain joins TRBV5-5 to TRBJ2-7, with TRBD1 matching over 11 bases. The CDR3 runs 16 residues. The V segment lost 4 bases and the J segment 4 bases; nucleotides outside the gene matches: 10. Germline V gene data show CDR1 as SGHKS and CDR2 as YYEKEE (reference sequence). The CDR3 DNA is TGTGCCAGCAGCCCTACCGGACAGGGGGCGAGGTACGAGCAGTACGTC. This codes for CASSPTGQGARYEQYV.

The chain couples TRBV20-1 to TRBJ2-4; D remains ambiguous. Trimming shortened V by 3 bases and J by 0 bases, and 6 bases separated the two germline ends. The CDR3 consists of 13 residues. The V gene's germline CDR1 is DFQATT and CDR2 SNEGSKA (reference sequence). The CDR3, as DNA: TGCAGTGCTAGTGACTTAGCCAAAAACATTCAGTACTTC. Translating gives CSASDLAKNIQYF.

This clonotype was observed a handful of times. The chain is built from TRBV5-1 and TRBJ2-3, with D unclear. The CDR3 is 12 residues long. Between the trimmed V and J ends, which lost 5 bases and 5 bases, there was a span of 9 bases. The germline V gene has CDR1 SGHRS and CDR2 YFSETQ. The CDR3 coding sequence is TGCGCCAGCAGGTTCGTGGGAGATACGCAGTATTTT. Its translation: CASRFVGDTQYF. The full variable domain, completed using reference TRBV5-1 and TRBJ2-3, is KAGVTQTPRYLIKTRGQQVTLSCSPISGHRSVSWYQQTPGQGLQFLFEYFSETQRNKGNFPGRFSGRQFSNSRSEMNVSTLELGDSALYLCASRFVGDTQYFGPGTRLTVL.

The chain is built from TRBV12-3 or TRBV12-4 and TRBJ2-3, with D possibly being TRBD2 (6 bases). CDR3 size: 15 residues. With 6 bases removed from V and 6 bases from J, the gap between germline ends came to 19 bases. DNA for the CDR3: TGTGCCAGCAGCCGCCAGGGACTGGGACGGGATACGCAGTATTTT. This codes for CASSRQGLGRDTQYF.

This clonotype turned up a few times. The CDR3: CASSSTSGGDTQYF. CDR3 nucleotides: TGTGCCAGCAGCTCGACTAGCGGGGGAGATACGCAGTATTTT. This chain joins TRBV27 and TRBJ2-3, with 12 bases aligning to TRBD2. The germline CDR1 and CDR2 sequences are MNHEY and SMNVEV (reference sequence). V was pared by 6 bases and J by 5 bases, with 3 bases of the junction left unmatched. This CDR3 has 14 amino acids.

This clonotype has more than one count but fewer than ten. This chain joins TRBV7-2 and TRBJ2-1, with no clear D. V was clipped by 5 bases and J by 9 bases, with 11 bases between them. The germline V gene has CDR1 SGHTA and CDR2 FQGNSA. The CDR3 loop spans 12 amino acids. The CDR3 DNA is TGTGCCAGCAGCGGCAGGCGTCTTGAGCAGTTCTTC. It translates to CASSGRRLEQFF.

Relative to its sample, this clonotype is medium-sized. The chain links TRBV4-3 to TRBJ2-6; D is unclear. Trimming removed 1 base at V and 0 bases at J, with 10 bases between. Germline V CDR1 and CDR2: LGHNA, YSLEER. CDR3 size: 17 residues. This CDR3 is CASSQGSSPSGANVLTF. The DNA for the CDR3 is TGCGCCAGCAGCCAAGGGTCCAGCCCCTCTGGGGCCAACGTCCTGACTTTC.

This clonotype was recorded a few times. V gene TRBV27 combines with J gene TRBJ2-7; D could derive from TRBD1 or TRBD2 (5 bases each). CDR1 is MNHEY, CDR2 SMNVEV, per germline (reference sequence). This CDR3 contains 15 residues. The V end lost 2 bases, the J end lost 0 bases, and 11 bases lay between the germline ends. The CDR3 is CASSLAGASSYEQYF. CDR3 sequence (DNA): TGTGCCAGCAGTTTAGCCGGGGCGAGCTCCTACGAGCAGTACTTC.

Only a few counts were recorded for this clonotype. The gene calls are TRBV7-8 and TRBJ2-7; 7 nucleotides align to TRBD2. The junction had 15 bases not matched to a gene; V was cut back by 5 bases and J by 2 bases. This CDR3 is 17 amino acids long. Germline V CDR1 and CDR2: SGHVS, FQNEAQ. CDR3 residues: CASSPQVGAGTPYEQYF. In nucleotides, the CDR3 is TGTGCCAGCAGCCCCCAAGTGGGAGCGGGGACTCCCTACGAGCAGTACTTC.

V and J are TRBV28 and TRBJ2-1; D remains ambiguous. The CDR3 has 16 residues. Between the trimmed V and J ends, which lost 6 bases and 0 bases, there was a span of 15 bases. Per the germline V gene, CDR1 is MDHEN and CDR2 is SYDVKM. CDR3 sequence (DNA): TGTGCCAGCAGCCCGAGCGATCCGAGCTCCTACAATGAGCAGTTCTTC. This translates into CASSPSDPSSYNEQFF.

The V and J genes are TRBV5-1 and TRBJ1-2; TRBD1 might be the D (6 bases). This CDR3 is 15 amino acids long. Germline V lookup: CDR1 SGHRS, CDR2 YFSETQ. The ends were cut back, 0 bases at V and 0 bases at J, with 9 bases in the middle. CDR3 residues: CASSLAGTTNYGYTF. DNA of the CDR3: TGCGCCAGCAGCTTGGCCGGGACAACTAACTATGGCTACACCTTC.

The CDR3 coding sequence is TGTGCCAGCAGCCAGATCGGCTACACTGAAGCTTTCTTT. It codes for CASSQIGYTEAFF. J is TRBJ1-1 and V is TRBV14; no clear D gene. CDR1 SGHDN and CDR2 FVKESK come from the germline V gene. This CDR3 contains 13 residues. Between the trimmed V and J ends, which lost 3 bases and 3 bases, there was a span of 8 bases. Supplemented by reference TRBV14 and TRBJ1-1, the full variable domain reads EAGVTQFPSHSVIEKGQTVTLRCDPISGHDNLYWYRRVMGKEIKFLLHFVKESKQDESGMPNNRFLAERTGGTYSTLKVQPAELEDSGVYFCASSQIGYTEAFFGQGTRLTVV.

The CDR3, as DNA: TGCGCCAGCAGCCAAGATCAGGTAGCGGGGCGACCAGATACGCAGCATTTT. Encoded protein: CASSQDQVAGRPDTQHF. This chain uses TRBV4-3 with TRBJ2-3; D is possibly TRBD1 (5 bases). The J call may be incorrect, as the DNA end agrees better with TRBJ1-5. Germline values: CDR1 LGHNA, CDR2 YSLEER. CDR3 size: 17 residues.

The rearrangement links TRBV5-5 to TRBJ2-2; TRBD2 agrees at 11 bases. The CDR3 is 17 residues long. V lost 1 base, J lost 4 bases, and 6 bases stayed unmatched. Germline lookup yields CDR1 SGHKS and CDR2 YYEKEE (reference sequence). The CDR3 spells CASSLFSGGAFTGELFF. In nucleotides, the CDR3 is TGTGCCAGCAGCTTGTTTAGCGGGGGGGCGTTCACCGGGGAGCTGTTTTTT. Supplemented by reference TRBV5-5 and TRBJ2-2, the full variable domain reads DAGVTQSPTHLIKTRGQQVTLRCSPISGHKSVSWYQQVLGQGPQFIFQYYEKEERGRGNFPDRFSARQFPNYSSELNVNALLLGDSALYLCASSLFSGGAFTGELFFGEGSRLTVL.

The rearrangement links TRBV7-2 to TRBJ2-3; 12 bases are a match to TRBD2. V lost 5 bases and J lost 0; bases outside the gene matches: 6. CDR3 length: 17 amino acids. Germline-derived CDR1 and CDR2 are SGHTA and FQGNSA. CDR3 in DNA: TGTGCCAGCAGCCGAACTAGCGGGGGGACTAGCACAGATACGCAGTATTTT. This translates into CASSRTSGGTSTDTQYF.

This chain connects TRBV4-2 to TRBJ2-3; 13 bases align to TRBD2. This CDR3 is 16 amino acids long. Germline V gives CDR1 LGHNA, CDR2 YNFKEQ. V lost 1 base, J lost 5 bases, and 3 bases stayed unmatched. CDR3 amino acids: CASSQALAGGQDTQYF. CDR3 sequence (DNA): TGTGCCAGCAGCCAAGCACTAGCGGGGGGGCAAGATACGCAGTATTTT.

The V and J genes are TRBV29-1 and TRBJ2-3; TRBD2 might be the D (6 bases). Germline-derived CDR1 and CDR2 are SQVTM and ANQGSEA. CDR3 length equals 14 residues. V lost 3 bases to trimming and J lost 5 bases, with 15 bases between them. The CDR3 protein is CSVEGQGGEDTQYF. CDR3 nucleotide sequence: TGCAGCGTTGAGGGCCAGGGAGGAGAAGATACGCAGTATTTT.

The CDR3 loop is CASSPGTGMYNEQFF. CDR3 nucleotides: TGTGCCAGCAGCCCCGGGACAGGGATGTACAATGAGCAGTTCTTC. This rearrangement joins TRBV5-6 to TRBJ2-1; the match to TRBD1 covers 9 bases. Germline lookup yields CDR1 SGHDT and CDR2 YYEEEE. J gave up 4 bases and V 4 bases, and 6 bases lay outside the gene matches. CDR3 length: 15 residues.

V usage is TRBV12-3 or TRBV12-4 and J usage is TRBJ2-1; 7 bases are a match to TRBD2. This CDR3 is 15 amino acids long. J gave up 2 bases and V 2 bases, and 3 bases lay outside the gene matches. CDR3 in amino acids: CASSLWGGAYNEQFF. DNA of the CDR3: TGTGCCAGCAGTTTATGGGGGGGAGCCTACAATGAGCAGTTCTTC.

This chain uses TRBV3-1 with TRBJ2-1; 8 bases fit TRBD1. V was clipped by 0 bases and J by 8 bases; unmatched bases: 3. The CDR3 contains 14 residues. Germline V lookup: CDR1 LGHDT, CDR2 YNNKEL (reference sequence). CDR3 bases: TGTGCCAGCAGCCAAGAGGACAGGGCCGATGAGCAGTTCTTC. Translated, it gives CASSQEDRADEQFF.

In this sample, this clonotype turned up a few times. The CDR3 DNA reads TGTGCCAGCACGGGGCTGCGAGACATTCAGTACTTC. It translates to CASTGLRDIQYF. The chain recombines TRBV11-2 with TRBJ2-4; D could derive from TRBD1 or TRBD2 (5 bases each). Germline CDR1 is SGHAT and CDR2 is FQNNGV. Trimming cost V 7 bases and J 8 bases, with 12 bases left between them. This CDR3 is 12 amino acids long. The full variable domain, completed using reference TRBV11-2 and TRBJ2-4, is EAGVAQSPRYKIIEKRQSVAFWCNPISGHATLYWYQQILGQGPKLLIQFQNNGVVDDSQLPKDRFSAERLKGVDSTLKIQPAKLEDSAVYLCASTGLRDIQYFGAGTRLSVL.

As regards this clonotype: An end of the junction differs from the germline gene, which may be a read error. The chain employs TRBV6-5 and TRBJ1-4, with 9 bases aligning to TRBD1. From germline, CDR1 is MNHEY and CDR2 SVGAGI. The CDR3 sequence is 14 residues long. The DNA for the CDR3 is TGTGCCAGCATTTACTCGGGACAGGGTTGGAAACTGTTTTTT. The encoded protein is CASIYSGQGWKLFF.

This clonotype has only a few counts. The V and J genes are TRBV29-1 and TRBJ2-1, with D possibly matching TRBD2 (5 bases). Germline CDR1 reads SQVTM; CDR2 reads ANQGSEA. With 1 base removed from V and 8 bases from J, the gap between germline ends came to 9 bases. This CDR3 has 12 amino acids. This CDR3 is CSVEAGVDEQFF. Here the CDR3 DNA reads TGCAGCGTTGAAGCCGGGGTCGATGAGCAGTTCTTC.